This is a list of T cell receptor beta chains from one sample in a study of shared clonotypes between healthy human individuals. Sequenced by immunoSEQ multiplex PCR; TCRdb stores in-frame clones only, minus some. The sample contains some 2,500,000 clones, 92% of which appear only once. The source material was naive CD4+ T cells from PBMCs. These receptors were obtained from a young man in good health. Some clones in this sample may be carry-over from other donors' samples. Both conserved end residues are part of each CDR3. Each record gives: D gene, V gene, clone size, J gene, CDR3 DNA, CDR3 protein. D genes are given only for firm matches. The size of a clone is reported for some rows only, either as once, few or many, or as a class for expanded clones.

d_call: NA; v_call: TRBV4-1; clone_size: NA; j_call: TRBJ2-1; cdr3_nt: TGCGCCAGCAGCCAAGAGGCCCTCCCTCGGCGTAATGAGCAGTTCTTC; cdr3_aa: CASSQEALPRRNEQFF
d_call: NA; v_call: TRBV19; clone_size: NA; j_call: TRBJ2-7; cdr3_nt: TGTGCCAGTGCGAGGACGGAGACTACCTACGAGCAGTACTTC; cdr3_aa: CASARTETTYEQYF
d_call: NA; v_call: TRBV5-1; clone_size: NA; j_call: TRBJ2-3; cdr3_nt: TGCGCCAGCAGCTCGGGGGTAGAGGCAGATACGCAGTATTTT; cdr3_aa: CASSSGVEADTQYF
d_call: NA; v_call: TRBV6-6; clone_size: once; j_call: TRBJ1-2; cdr3_nt: TGTGCCAGCAGTCGGGACGGTTCAGGTGGCTACACCTTC; cdr3_aa: CASSRDGSGGYTF
d_call: NA; v_call: TRBV7-9; clone_size: NA; j_call: TRBJ1-2; cdr3_nt: TGTGCCAGCTCAGCACAGGGAGGGGGTTATGGCTACACCTTC; cdr3_aa: CASSAQGGGYGYTF
d_call: TRBD2; v_call: TRBV7-3; clone_size: NA; j_call: TRBJ2-1; cdr3_nt: TGTGCCAGCAGCCCCGGGACTAGCGGGAGCGATGAGCAGTTCTTC; cdr3_aa: CASSPGTSGSDEQFF
d_call: TRBD1; v_call: TRBV29-1; clone_size: few; j_call: TRBJ1-1; cdr3_nt: TGCAGCGTTCCTGGGGACAGGTTGAACACTGAAGCTTTCTTT; cdr3_aa: CSVPGDRLNTEAFF
d_call: NA; v_call: TRBV18; clone_size: NA; j_call: TRBJ1-4; cdr3_nt: TGTGCCAGCTCACCACGGAAGGACAATGAAAAACTGTTTTTT; cdr3_aa: CASSPRKDNEKLFF
d_call: TRBD2; v_call: TRBV5-6; clone_size: once; j_call: TRBJ2-3; cdr3_nt: TGTGCCAGCAGCTTGGTCGCCGGAGCGGGGGCAAAGCGTGATACGCAGTATTTT; cdr3_aa: CASSLVAGAGAKRDTQYF
d_call: NA; v_call: TRBV5-4; clone_size: NA; j_call: TRBJ2-2; cdr3_nt: TGTGCCAGCAGCTTGGGGCTGGAGAGGACCGGGGAGCTGTTTTTT; cdr3_aa: CASSLGLERTGELFF
d_call: TRBD2; v_call: TRBV29-1; clone_size: NA; j_call: TRBJ2-3; cdr3_nt: TGCAGCACACCCCTCTTGCGGGAGGGCGCAGATACGCAGTATTTT; cdr3_aa: CSTPLLREGADTQYF
d_call: TRBD2; v_call: TRBV14; clone_size: NA; j_call: TRBJ2-5; cdr3_nt: TGTGCCAGCAGCCAGGGGAGGACTAGCGGGAGCTCAGAGACCCAGTACTTC; cdr3_aa: CASSQGRTSGSSETQYF